This T cell receptor (beta chain) was captured by sequencing in a study of shared clonotypes between healthy human individuals. V lost 5 bases, J lost 4 bases, and 10 bases stayed unmatched. The CDR3 sequence is 15 residues long. Looked up from germline, CDR1 is LNHDA and CDR2 is SQIVND (reference sequence). Here immunoSEQ multiplex PCR was the method, and the copy in TCRdb shows in-frame clones only, minus some. The table records 2,500,000 or so clones, around 90% of them present only once. The receptor comes from a man aged 18 to 30 in good health. Some clones in this sample may be carry-over from other donors' samples. Sequences were obtained from naive CD4+ T cells from PBMCs. The subset here: CD45RA+ positively selected. The V call is TRBV19, the J call TRBJ1-1; 7 bases agree with TRBD1. This chain's CDR3 is CASSPQDRDGTEAFF. CDR3 coding DNA: TGTGCCAGTAGTCCTCAAGACAGGGATGGCACTGAAGCTTTCTTT. Full variable domain (rest looked up from reference TRBV19 and TRBJ1-1): DGGITQSPKYLFRKEGQNVTLSCEQNLNHDAMYWYRQDPGQGLRLIYYSQIVNDFQKGDIAEGYSVSREKKESFPLTVTSAQKNPTAFYLCASSPQDRDGTEAFFGQGTRLTVV.